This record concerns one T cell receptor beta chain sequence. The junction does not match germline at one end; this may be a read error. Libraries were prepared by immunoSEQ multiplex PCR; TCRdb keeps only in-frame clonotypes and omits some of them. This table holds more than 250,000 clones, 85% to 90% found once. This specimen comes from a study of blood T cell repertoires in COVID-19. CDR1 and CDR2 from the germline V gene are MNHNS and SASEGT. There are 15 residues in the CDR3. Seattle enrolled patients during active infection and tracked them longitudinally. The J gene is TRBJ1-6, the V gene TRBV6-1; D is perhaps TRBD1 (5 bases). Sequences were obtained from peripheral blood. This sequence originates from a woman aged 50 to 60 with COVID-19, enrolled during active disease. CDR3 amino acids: CTSSEAPPTASPLHF. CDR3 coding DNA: TGTACCAGCAGTGAAGCGCCCCCGACAGCTTCACCCCTCCACTTT.